This entry lists 17 T cell receptor beta chains sequenced from one sample in a study of regulatory T cells in long-lasting Graves disease (TCRdb year 2021). The library was obtained by multiplex PCR. Instrument used: Illumina HiSeq 4000. CDR3 regions were amplified by Arm-PCR with iRepertoire HTBI primers to construct TCR beta libraries. TCRdb took the public reads, trimmed them with fastp at Q25, ran MiXCR for clone calling and kept in-frame beta chains. CDR3 protein sequences are deduplicated, and each keeps its most common genes and DNA. The sample table records about 530,000 distinct CDR3 sequences; roughly 16% of these occur just once. About 25% of the sample rests with the top ten. The time point label, as the study defines it: newly diagnosed GD, antithyroid drugs for less than 3 months. For both TCR sequencing and RNA sequencing, RNA was extracted from PBMCs using TRIzol. The data also belong to a second study, concerning T cells in Graves' hyperthyroidism and ophthalmopathy.

The starting material was peripheral blood mononuclear cells (PBMCs), obtained at new diagnosis, from a patient treated with antithyroid drugs. The receptors were sampled from a woman in her forties or fifties with Graves disease. Donor details come from another sample of the same person, matched by shared clones.

This clonotype was counted ten times or more. This chain links TRBV7-9 with TRBJ1-2; D is undetermined. V lost 1 base, J lost 6 bases, and 9 bases lay in between. Per the germline V gene, CDR1 is SEHNR and CDR2 is FQNEAQ (reference sequence). The CDR3 has 13 amino acids. In DNA, the CDR3 is TGTGCCAGCAGCTTAGTGGAGGGAGATGGCTACACCTTC. Translated: CASSLVEGDGYTF. Full variable domain (outside the CDR3, taken from reference TRBV7-9 and TRBJ1-2): DTGVSQNPRHKITKRGQNVTFRCDPISEHNRLYWYRQTLGQGPEFLTYFQNEAQLEKSRLLSDRFSAERPKGSFSTLEIQRTEQGDSAMYLCASSLVEGDGYTFGSGTRLTVV.

This clonotype was counted at least ten times. The chain uses TRBV12-3 or TRBV12-4 and TRBJ1-2, with TRBD1 identical over 8 bases. The junction had 7 bases not matched to a gene; V was cut back by 5 bases and J by 8 bases. This CDR3 has 13 amino acids. The chain's CDR3 is CASSRDRGGGYTF. The DNA of the CDR3 is TGTGCCAGCAGTCGTGACAGGGGTGGAGGCTACACCTTC.

This clonotype was detected a few times. A much bigger clone sits one base away, suggesting this may be a read error. The rearrangement uses TRBV6-4 and TRBJ2-7; D gene ambiguous. Trimming shortened V by 6 bases and J by 2 bases, and 8 bases separated the two germline ends. The CDR3 extends over 12 amino acids. Germline assignment: CDR1 MRHNA and CDR2 SNTAGT. The CDR3 loop reads CASSPWAYEQYF. CDR3 DNA: TGTGCCAGCAGCCCCTGGGCCTACGAGCAGTACTTC.

The V gene is TRBV6-2 or TRBV6-3, the J gene TRBJ1-1; unclear D gene. This CDR3 region has 12 residues. Trimming cost V 10 bases and J 2 bases, with 11 bases left between them. Germline V gene lookup returns CDR1 MNHEY and CDR2 SVGEGT. The CDR3 DNA follows: TGTGCCATCCGGCGTGGTAACACTGAAGCTTTCTTT. Translated, it gives CAIRRGNTEAFF.

V gene TRBV2 combines with J gene TRBJ2-7, with 9 bases fitting TRBD2. Trimming at V came to 7 bases and at J to 6 bases, leaving 10 bases not matched to a gene. This CDR3 spans 14 amino acids. CDR1 and CDR2 from the germline V gene are SNHLY and FYNNEI. The CDR3 protein is CASNLAGPTCEQYF. The CDR3 DNA is TGTGCCAGCAATCTAGCGGGGCCAACCTGCGAGCAGTACTTC.

A note on this clonotype: This may come from a read error, since a much larger clone is one base off. This sequence joins TRBV7-9 and TRBJ2-1; 10 bases align to TRBD1. Judging by the DNA end, TRBJ2-7 fits better; the J call may be wrong. Looked up from germline, CDR1 is SEHNR and CDR2 is FQNEAQ (reference sequence). The length of the CDR3 is 16 residues. For the CDR3, the DNA is TGTGCCAGCAGAAGCACCGGGACAGGGGAGGTCAATGAGCAGTACTTC. Translated, it gives CASRSTGTGEVNEQYF.

This clonotype was observed a handful of times. This chain connects TRBV11-1 to TRBJ2-7, with a tentative D call TRBD2 (6 bases). The germline V gene encodes CDR1 SGHAT and CDR2 FQDESV (reference sequence). V lost 4 bases to trimming and J lost 7 bases, with 17 bases between them. CDR3 length: 14 amino acids. The chain's CDR3 is CASSSTAPGGEQYF. The CDR3 bases are TGTGCCAGCAGCTCGACAGCTCCCGGGGGAGAGCAGTACTTC.

The genes are TRBV19 and TRBJ2-2; D assignment may be TRBD1 or TRBD2 (5 bases each). Trimming shortened V by 7 bases and J by 4 bases, and 28 bases separated the two germline ends. This CDR3 comprises 19 residues. Germline V gives CDR1 LNHDA, CDR2 SQIVND (reference sequence). The CDR3 is CASTNSGQGNRGSTGELFF. The CDR3 DNA sequence: TGTGCCAGTACCAACTCGGGCCAGGGAAATAGAGGGTCCACCGGGGAGCTGTTTTTT.

This clonotype was seen at least ten times. This chain joins TRBV18 and TRBJ1-1; the D gene is possibly TRBD1 (5 bases). Germline V gene data show CDR1 as KGHSH and CDR2 as LQKENI. The CDR3 spans 16 residues. The V end was cut by 2 bases, the J end by 0 bases, with 13 bases between. The CDR3 loop is CASSPWTTMMNTEAFF. CDR3 DNA sequence: TGTGCCAGCTCACCATGGACAACGATGATGAACACTGAAGCTTTCTTT.

This clonotype was recorded at least ten times. The CDR3 coding sequence is TGTGCCAGCAGTGAAGCGGGAGGGGGAGCTTTCTTT. As protein: CASSEAGGGAFF. The chain has TRBV2 and TRBJ1-1; possibly TRBD1 for D (6 bases). Germline loops: CDR1 SNHLY, CDR2 FYNNEI. With 0 bases removed from V and 10 bases from J, the gap between germline ends came to 9 bases. The CDR3 covers 12 residues.

This clonotype came up many times. The chain recombines TRBV30 with TRBJ1-2; D gene unclear. Trimming stripped 4 bases from V and 1 base from J, with 10 bases between. Germline V lookup: CDR1 GTSNPN, CDR2 SVGIG (reference sequence). The CDR3 is made up of 13 amino acids. The CDR3 bases are TGTGCCTGGATGAGGGTCTATAACTATGGCTACACCTTC. It translates to CAWMRVYNYGYTF.

The chain uses TRBV12-5 and TRBJ1-3; D gene unclear. The CDR3 has 12 amino acids. Germline lookup yields CDR1 LGHNT and CDR2 FRNRAP. V lost 0 bases to trimming and J lost 9 bases, with 6 bases between them. The CDR3: CASGLVGSTIYF. The CDR3 DNA reads as TGTGCTAGTGGTTTGGTGGGCAGCACCATATATTTT.

This clonotype was seen repeatedly, ten times or more. This sequence joins TRBV3-1 and TRBJ1-4; 9 bases line up with TRBD1. The CDR3 sequence is 16 residues long. The germline V gene has CDR1 LGHDT and CDR2 YNNKEL (reference sequence). Trimming took 0 bases from V and 8 from J; bases not matched to a gene: 7. For the CDR3, the DNA is TGTGCCAGCAGCCAAGATTCAATAGACAGGGGGGAAAAACTGTTTTTT. Translation: CASSQDSIDRGEKLFF.

Ten or more counts support this clonotype. The V and J genes are TRBV5-1 and TRBJ2-3; 9 bases are a match to TRBD2. After removal of 7 bases from V and 3 bases from J, the junction contained 6 bases not matched to a gene. CDR1 is SGHRS, CDR2 YFSETQ, per germline. This CDR3 comprises 14 residues. CDR3 bases: TGCGCCAGCGGCGGGGGGGAAATGACAGATACGCAGTATTTT. It is translated as CASGGGEMTDTQYF.

This clonotype was counted ten times or more. The gene calls are TRBV5-5 and TRBJ2-2; the match to TRBD2 covers 9 bases. Germline CDR1 is SGHKS and CDR2 is YYEKEE (reference sequence). The CDR3 is 17 residues long. V shed 2 bases and J 0 bases; nucleotides not matched to a gene: 5. DNA of the CDR3: TGTGCCAGCAGCTTCGGGCGGGGGGGGTCGAACACCGGGGAGCTGTTTTTT. Its protein is CASSFGRGGSNTGELFF.

This clonotype appeared a few times. This chain links TRBV7-2 with TRBJ1-6; 8 nucleotides match TRBD1. Germline trimming cut 4 bases from V and 3 bases from J; bases unmatched to any gene: 11. Germline V gives CDR1 SGHTA, CDR2 FQGNSA. The CDR3 extends over 18 amino acids. CDR3 nucleotide sequence: TGTGCCAGCAGCTCTTTAAGGAACAGGGGGAGCTATAATTCACCCCTCCACTTT. It specifies CASSSLRNRGSYNSPLHF.

The sample holds many counts of this clonotype. The V gene is TRBV15, the J gene TRBJ2-7; D is ambiguous. In germline, CDR1 is LNHNV, CDR2 YYDKDF (reference sequence). Trimming left V 6 bases short and J 0 bases short, with 12 bases between. CDR3 length: 14 residues. CDR3 nucleotides: TGTGCCACCAGAAACCGGGCCGGCTCCTACGAGCAGTACTTC. Translation: CATRNRAGSYEQYF.